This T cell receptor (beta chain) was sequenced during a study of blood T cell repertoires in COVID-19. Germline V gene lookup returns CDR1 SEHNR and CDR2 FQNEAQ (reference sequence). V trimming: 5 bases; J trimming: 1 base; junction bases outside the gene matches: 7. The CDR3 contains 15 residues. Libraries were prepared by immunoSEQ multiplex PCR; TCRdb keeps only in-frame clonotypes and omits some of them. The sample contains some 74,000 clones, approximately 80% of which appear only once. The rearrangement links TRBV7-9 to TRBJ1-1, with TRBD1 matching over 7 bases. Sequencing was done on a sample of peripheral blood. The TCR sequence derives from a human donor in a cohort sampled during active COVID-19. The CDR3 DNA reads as TGTGCCAGCAGCGCCAACAGGGGATCGAACACTGAAGCTTTCTTT. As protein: CASSANRGSNTEAFF.